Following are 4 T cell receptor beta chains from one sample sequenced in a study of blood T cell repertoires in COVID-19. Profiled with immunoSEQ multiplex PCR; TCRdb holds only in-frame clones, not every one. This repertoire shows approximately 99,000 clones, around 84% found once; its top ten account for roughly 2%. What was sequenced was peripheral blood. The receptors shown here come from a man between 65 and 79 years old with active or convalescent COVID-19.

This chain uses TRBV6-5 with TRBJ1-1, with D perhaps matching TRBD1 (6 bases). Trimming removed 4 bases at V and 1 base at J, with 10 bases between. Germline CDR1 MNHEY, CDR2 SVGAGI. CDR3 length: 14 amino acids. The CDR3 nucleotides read TGTGCCAGCAGTTTACAGGGACAGAACACTGAAGCTTTCTTT. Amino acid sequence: CASSLQGQNTEAFF.

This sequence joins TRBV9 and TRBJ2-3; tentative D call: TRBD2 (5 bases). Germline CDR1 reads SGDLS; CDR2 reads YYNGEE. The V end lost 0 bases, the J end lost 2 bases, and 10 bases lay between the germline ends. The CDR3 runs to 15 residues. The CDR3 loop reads CASSVEAAPTDTQYF. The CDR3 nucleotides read TGTGCCAGCAGCGTAGAAGCGGCCCCCACAGATACGCAGTATTTT.

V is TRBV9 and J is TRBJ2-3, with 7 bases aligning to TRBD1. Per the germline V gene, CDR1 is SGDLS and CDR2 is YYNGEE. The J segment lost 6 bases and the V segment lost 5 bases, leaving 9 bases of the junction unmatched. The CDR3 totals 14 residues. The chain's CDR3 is CASRKGASGDTQYF. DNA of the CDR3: TGTGCCAGCAGGAAGGGGGCCTCGGGGGATACGCAGTATTTT. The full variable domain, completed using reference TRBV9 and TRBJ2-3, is DSGVTQTPKHLITATGQRVTLRCSPRSGDLSVYWYQQSLDQGLQFLIQYYNGEERAKGNILERFSAQQFPDLHSELNLSSLELGDSALYFCASRKGASGDTQYFGPGTRLTVL.

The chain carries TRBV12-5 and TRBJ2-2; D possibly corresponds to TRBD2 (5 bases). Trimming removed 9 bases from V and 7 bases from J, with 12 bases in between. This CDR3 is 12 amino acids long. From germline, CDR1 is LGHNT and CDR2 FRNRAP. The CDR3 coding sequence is TGTGCTAGCTCACTAGGGTTCGGGGAGCTGTTTTTT. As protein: CASSLGFGELFF.